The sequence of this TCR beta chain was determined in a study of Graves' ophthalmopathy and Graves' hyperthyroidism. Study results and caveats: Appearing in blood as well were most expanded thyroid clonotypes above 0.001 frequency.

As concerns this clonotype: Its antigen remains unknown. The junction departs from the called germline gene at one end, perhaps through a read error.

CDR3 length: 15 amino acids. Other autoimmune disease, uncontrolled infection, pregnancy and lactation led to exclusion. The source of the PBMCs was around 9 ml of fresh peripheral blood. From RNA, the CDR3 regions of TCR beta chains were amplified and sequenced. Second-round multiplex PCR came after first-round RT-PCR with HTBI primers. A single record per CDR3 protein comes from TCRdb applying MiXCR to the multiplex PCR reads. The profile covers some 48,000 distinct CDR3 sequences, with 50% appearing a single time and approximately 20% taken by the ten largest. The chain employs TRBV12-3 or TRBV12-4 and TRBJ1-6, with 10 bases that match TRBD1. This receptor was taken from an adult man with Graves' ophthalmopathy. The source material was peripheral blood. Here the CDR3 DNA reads TGTGCCTGCAGATTCGGGACAGGGGTGGGTTCACCCCTCCACTTT. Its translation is CACRFGTGVGSPLHF.